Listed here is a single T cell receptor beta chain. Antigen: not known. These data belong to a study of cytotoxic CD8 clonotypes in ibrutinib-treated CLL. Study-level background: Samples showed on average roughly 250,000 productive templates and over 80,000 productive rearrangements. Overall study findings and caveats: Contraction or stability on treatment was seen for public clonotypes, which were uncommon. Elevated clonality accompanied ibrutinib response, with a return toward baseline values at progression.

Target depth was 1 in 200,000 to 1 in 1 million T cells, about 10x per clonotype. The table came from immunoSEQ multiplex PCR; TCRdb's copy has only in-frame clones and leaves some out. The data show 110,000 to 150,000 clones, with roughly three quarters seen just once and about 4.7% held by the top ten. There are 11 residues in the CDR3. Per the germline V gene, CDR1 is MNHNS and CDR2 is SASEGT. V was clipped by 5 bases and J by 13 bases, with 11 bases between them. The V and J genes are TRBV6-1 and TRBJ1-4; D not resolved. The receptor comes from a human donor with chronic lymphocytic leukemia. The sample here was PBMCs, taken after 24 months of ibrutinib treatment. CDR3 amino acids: CASSPLQTLFF. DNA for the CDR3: TGTGCCAGCAGTCCCTTGCAGACACTGTTTTTT.